This TCR beta chain was found in a study of T cells expressing NK-cell markers. Germline lookup yields CDR1 PRHDT and CDR2 FYEKMQ (reference sequence). The CDR3 sequence is 16 residues long. TCR beta cDNA was made by 5'RACE template switching with UMIs. One entry per CDR3 protein, without DNA, is what TCRdb gives after re-calling the 5' RACE reads. This table lists 500,000 or so distinct CDR3 sequences. Sequencing input: blood T cells: a sorted CD56 or NKG2C T cell subset, CD4+ or CD8+ T cells, or bulk PBMC T cells (not recorded which). The sequence was collected from a man aged 18 to 29 in good health. The chain carries TRBV13 and TRBJ1-4; TCRdb's D call of TRBD1 is untestable without DNA. Here the CDR3 reads CASSPKQGPHLKKLFF.